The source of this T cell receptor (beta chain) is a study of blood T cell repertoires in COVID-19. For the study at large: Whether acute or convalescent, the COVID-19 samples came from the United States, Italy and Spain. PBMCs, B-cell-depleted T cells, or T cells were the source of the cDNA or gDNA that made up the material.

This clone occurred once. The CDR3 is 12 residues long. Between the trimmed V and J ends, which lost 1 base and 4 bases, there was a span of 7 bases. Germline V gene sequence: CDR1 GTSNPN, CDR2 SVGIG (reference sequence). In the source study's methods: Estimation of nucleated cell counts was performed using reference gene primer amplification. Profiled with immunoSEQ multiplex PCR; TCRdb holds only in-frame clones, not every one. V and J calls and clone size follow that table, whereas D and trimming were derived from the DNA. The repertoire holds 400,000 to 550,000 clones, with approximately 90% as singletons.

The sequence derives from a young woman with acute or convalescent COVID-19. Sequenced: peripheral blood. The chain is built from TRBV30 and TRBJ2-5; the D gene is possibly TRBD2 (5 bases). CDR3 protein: CAWSASSETQYF. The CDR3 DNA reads TGTGCCTGGAGTGCTAGCTCAGAGACCCAGTACTTC.